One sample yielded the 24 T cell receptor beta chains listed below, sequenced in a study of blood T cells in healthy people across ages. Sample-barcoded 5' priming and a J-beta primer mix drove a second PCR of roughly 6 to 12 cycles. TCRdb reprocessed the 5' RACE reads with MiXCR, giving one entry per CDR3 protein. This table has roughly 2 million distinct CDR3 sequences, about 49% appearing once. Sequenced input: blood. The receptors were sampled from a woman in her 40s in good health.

CDR3 sequence (DNA): TGTGCCAGCATCTCGACAGGGTCCTCAAAGGAGACCCAGTACTTC. The encoded protein is CASISTGSSKETQYF. The V and J genes are TRBV6-1 and TRBJ2-5, with 7 bases lining up with TRBD1. The CDR3 is 15 amino acids. Germline loops: CDR1 MNHNS, CDR2 SASEGT. V shed 7 bases and J 5 bases; nucleotides not matched to a gene: 13.

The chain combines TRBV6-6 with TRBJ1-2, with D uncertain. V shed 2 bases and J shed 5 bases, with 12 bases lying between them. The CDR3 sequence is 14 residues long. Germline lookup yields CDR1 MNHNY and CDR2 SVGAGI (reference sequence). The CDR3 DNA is TGTGCCAGCAGTTACCGAGGGATTGAGTATGGCTACACCTTC. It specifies CASSYRGIEYGYTF.

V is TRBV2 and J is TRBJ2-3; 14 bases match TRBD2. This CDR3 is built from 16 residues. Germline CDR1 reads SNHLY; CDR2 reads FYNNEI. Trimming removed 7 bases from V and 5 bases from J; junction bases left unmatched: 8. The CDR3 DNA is TGTGCCAGCATCCACGGACTAGCGGGGGGCCTAGATACGCAGTATTTT. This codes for CASIHGLAGGLDTQYF.

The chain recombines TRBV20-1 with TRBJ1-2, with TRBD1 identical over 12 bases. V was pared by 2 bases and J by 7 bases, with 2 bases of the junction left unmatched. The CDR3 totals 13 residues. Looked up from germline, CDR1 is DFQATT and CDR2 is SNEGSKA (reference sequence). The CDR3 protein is CSARWDRGLGYTF. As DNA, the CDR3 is TGCAGTGCTAGATGGGACAGGGGGCTTGGCTACACCTTC.

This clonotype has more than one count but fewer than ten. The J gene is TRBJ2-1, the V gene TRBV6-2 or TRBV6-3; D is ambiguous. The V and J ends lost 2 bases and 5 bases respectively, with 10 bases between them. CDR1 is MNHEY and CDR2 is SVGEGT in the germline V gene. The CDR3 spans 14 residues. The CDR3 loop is CASSYRHHNNEQFF. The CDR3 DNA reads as TGTGCCAGCAGTTACCGGCACCATAACAATGAGCAGTTCTTC.

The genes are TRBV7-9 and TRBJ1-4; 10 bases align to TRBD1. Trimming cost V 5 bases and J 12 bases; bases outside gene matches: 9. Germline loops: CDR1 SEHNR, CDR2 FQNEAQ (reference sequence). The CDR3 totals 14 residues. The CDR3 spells CASSPGTGARELFF. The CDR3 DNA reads TGTGCCAGCAGCCCAGGGACAGGGGCCCGGGAACTGTTTTTT. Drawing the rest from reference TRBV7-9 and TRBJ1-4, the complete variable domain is DTGVSQNPRHKITKRGQNVTFRCDPISEHNRLYWYRQTLGQGPEFLTYFQNEAQLEKSRLLSDRFSAERPKGSFSTLEIQRTEQGDSAMYLCASSPGTGARELFFGSGTQLSVL.

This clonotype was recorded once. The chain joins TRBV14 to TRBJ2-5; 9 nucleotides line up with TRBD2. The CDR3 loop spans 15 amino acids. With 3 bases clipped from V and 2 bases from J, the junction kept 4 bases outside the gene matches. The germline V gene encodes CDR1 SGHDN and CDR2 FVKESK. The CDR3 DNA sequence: TGTGCCAGCAGCCATGACCTAGCGGGGCAAGAGACCCAGTACTTC. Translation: CASSHDLAGQETQYF.

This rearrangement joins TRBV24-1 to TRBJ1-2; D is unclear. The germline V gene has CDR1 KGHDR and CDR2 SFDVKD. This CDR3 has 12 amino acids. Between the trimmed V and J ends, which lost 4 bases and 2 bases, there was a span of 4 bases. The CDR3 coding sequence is TGTGCCACCAGTGAGCTCAACTATGGCTACACCTTC. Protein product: CATSELNYGYTF.

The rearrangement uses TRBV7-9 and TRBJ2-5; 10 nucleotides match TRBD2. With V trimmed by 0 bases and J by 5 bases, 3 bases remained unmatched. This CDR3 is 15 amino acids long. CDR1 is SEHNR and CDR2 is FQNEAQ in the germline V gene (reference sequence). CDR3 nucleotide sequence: TGTGCCAGCAGCTTAGCAGCGGGGGGGCGCGAGACCCAGTACTTC. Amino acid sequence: CASSLAAGGRETQYF.

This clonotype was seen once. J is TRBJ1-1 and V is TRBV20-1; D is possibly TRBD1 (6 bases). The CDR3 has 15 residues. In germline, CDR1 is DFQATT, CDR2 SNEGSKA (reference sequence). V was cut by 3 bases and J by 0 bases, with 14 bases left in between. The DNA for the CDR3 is TGCAGTGCTAGTTCCCCGGGACAACTGAACACTGAAGCTTTCTTT. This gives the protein CSASSPGQLNTEAFF.

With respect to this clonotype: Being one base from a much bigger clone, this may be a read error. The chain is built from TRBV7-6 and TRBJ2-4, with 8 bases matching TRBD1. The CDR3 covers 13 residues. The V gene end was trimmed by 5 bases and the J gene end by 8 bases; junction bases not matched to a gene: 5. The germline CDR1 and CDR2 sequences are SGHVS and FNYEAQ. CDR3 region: CASSVGQGDIQYF. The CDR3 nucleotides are TGTGCCAGCAGCGTCGGACAGGGAGACATTCAGTACTTC.

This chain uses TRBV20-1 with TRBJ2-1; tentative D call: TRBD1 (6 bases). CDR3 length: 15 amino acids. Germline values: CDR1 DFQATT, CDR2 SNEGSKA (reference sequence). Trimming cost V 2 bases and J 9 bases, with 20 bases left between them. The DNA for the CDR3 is TGCAGTGCTAGAATGGGTCAGGGGTCATGGTTTGAGCAGTTCTTC. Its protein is CSARMGQGSWFEQFF.

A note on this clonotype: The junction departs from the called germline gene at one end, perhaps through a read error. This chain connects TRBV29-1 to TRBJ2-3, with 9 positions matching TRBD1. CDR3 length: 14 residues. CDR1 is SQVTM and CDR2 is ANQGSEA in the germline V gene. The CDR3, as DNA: TGCGGCGTTCCACAGGGGGCGCGGGTAGATACGCAGTATTTT. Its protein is CGVPQGARVDTQYF.

The CDR3 DNA is TGTGCCAGCAGACTTAGCGGGGGGGGAGGCAATGAGCAGTTCTTC. As protein: CASRLSGGGGNEQFF. The chain uses TRBV28 and TRBJ2-1, with TRBD2 identical over 11 bases. Per germline, CDR1 MDHEN and CDR2 SYDVKM. The CDR3 loop spans 15 amino acids. The trim removed 6 bases at V and 6 bases at J, leaving 7 bases unmatched.

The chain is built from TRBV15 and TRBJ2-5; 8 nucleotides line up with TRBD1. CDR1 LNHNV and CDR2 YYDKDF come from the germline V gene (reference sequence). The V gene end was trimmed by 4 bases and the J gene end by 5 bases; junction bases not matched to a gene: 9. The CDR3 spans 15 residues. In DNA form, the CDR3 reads TGTGCCACCAGCACACCACAGGGGGTCGGGGAGACCCAGTACTTC. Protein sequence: CATSTPQGVGETQYF.

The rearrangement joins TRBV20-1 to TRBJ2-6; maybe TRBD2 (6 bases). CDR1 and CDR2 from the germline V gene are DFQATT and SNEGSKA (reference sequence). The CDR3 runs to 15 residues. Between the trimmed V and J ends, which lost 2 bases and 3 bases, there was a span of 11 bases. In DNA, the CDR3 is TGCAGTGCTAGACCCCGGGGGATTGGGGCCAACGTCCTGACTTTC. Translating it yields CSARPRGIGANVLTF.

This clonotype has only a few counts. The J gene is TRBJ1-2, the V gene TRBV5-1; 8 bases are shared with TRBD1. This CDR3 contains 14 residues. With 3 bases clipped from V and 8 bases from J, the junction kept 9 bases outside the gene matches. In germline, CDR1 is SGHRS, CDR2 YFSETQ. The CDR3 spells CASSSGQGRGGYTF. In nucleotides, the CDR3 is TGCGCCAGCAGCTCAGGACAGGGAAGAGGCGGCTACACCTTC.

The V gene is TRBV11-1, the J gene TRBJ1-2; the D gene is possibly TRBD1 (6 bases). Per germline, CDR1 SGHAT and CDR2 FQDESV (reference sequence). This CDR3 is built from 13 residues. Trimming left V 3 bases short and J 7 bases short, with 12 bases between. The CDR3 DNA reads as TGTGCCAGCAGCTTCGCCAGGGGATTTGGCTACACCTTC. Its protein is CASSFARGFGYTF.

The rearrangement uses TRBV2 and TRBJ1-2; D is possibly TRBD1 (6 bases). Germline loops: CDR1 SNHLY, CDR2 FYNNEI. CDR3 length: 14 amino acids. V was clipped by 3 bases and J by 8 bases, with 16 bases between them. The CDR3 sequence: CASSDLQGLRGYTF. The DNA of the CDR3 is TGTGCCAGCAGTGACTTACAGGGCCTCAGGGGCTACACCTTC.

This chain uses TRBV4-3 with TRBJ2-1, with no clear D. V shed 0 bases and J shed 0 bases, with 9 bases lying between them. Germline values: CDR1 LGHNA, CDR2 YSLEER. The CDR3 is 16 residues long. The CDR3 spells CASSQEWQSSYNEQFF. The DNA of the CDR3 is TGCGCCAGCAGCCAAGAATGGCAGAGCTCCTACAATGAGCAGTTCTTC.

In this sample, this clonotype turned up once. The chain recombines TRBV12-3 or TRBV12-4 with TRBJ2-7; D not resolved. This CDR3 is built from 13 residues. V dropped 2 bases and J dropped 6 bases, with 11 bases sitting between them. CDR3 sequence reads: CASSLNSFPEQYF. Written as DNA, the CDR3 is TGTGCCAGCAGTTTAAACTCCTTCCCCGAGCAGTACTTC.

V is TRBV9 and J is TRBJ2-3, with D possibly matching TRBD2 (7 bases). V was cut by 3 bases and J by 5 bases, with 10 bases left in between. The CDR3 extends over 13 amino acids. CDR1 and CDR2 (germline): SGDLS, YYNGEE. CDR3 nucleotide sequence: TGTGCCAGCAGCGAGGGGGGGCAAGATACGCAGTATTTT. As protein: CASSEGGQDTQYF.

This CDR3 is CASSPPSMLKAKNIQYF. Written as DNA, the CDR3 is TGTGCCAGCTCACCACCGTCCATGCTTAAAGCCAAAAACATTCAGTACTTC. The chain combines TRBV18 with TRBJ2-4; D unclear. From germline, CDR1 is KGHSH and CDR2 LQKENI. V was pared by 0 bases and J by 0 bases, with 12 bases between. This CDR3 spans 17 amino acids.

CDR3 coding DNA: TGTGCCAGCAGTCCTAGTACCGGGAGTACGCAGTATTTT. Its translation is CASSPSTGSTQYF. V is TRBV6-2 or TRBV6-3 and J is TRBJ2-3; D possibly corresponds to TRBD2 (6 bases). The CDR3 loop spans 13 amino acids. Germline assignment: CDR1 MNHEY and CDR2 SVGEGT. Trimming took off 5 bases at V and 8 bases at J, with 14 bases between the two ends.